This TCR beta chain was captured by sequencing in a study of blood T cell repertoires in COVID-19. The trim removed 1 base at V and 7 bases at J, leaving 10 bases unmatched. From germline, CDR1 is SGHAT and CDR2 FQNNGV. This CDR3 comprises 16 residues. Method: immunoSEQ multiplex PCR; TCRdb's copy keeps in-frame clones and lacks some. The sample contains approximately 15,000 clones, roughly 72% of which appear only once. This clone was picked up one time. The material sequenced was peripheral blood. This TCR came from a man between 65 and 79 years old with acute or convalescent COVID-19. The V gene is TRBV11-2, the J gene TRBJ2-1; 7 bases fit TRBD2. CDR3 DNA: TGTGCCAGCAGCTTAGTGGGAGGGAGGGGTTTAAATGAGCAGTTCTTC. Amino acid sequence: CASSLVGGRGLNEQFF.